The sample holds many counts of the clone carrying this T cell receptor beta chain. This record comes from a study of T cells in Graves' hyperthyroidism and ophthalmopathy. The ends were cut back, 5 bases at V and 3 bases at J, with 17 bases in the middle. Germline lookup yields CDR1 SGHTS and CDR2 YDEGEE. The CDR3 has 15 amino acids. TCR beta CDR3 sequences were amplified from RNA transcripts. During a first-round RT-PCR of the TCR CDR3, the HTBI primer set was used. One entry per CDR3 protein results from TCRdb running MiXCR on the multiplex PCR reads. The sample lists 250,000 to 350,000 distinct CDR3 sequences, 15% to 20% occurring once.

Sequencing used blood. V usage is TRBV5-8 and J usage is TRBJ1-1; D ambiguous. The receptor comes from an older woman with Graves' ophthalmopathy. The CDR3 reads CASRVLLQPDTEAFF. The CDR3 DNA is TGTGCCAGCAGGGTTCTATTACAGCCAGACACTGAAGCTTTCTTT.